A single sample gave rise to the 12 T cell receptor beta chains below, sequenced in a study of T cell repertoires in cytomegalovirus infection. The antigens of these receptors remain unknown. In TCRdb, the reads were re-called with MiXCR into one record per CDR3 protein. Here the sample spans about half a million distinct CDR3 sequences, around 35% being singletons. This specimen consisted of cultured PBMCs, obtained from culture after CMV antigen stimulation. Receptors were obtained from a human donor in good health (CMV status not recorded). Some clones in this sample may be carry-over from other donors' samples.

V and J are TRBV15 and TRBJ1-3; D is perhaps TRBD1 (6 bases). The CDR3 contains 15 residues. Germline loops: CDR1 LNHNV, CDR2 YYDKDF (reference sequence). V dropped 5 bases and J dropped 4 bases, with 15 bases sitting between them. In nucleotides, the CDR3 is TGTGCCACCAGCGGATACAGGGTTTCGGGAAACACCATATATTTT. This encodes CATSGYRVSGNTIYF.

This clonotype has a handful of counts. The rearrangement joins TRBV7-9 to TRBJ2-1, with 11 bases aligning to TRBD2. Germline V lookup: CDR1 SEHNR, CDR2 FQNEAQ (reference sequence). The length of the CDR3 is 16 residues. Unmatched junction bases numbered 7, after V lost 6 bases and J lost 3 bases. This CDR3 is CASREPGTSGYNEQFF. CDR3 sequence (DNA): TGTGCCAGCAGAGAGCCCGGGACTAGCGGCTACAATGAGCAGTTCTTC. Full variable domain (missing parts from reference TRBV7-9 and TRBJ2-1): DTGVSQNPRHKITKRGQNVTFRCDPISEHNRLYWYRQTLGQGPEFLTYFQNEAQLEKSRLLSDRFSAERPKGSFSTLEIQRTEQGDSAMYLCASREPGTSGYNEQFFGPGTRLTVL.

J is TRBJ1-4 and V is TRBV12-3 or TRBV12-4; D not certain. Trimming stripped 5 bases from V and 7 bases from J, with 11 bases between. The CDR3 is 13 residues long. This CDR3 reads CASSRAAGEKLFF. The CDR3, as DNA: TGTGCCAGCAGTCGGGCCGCCGGTGAAAAACTGTTTTTT.

In its sample, this clonotype was seen once. The rearrangement uses TRBV4-1 and TRBJ2-1, with D possibly being TRBD2 (5 bases). The CDR3 has 16 residues. V gave up 0 bases and J gave up 4 bases, with 13 bases separating them. Germline V lookup: CDR1 MGHRA, CDR2 YSYEKL. CDR3 bases: TGCGCCAGCAGCCAAGAGAAGGTGGGCGGGTACAATGAGCAGTTCTTC. This codes for CASSQEKVGGYNEQFF.

The gene calls are TRBV5-4 and TRBJ2-1; TRBD2 matches 7 bases. Germline loops: CDR1 SGHNT, CDR2 YYREEE (reference sequence). This CDR3 contains 16 residues. Losses at the gene ends were 5 bases for V and 2 bases for J; bases not matched to a gene: 10. The CDR3: CASSQPSGNAYNEQFF. The CDR3 bases are TGTGCCAGCAGTCAACCTAGCGGCAACGCCTACAATGAGCAGTTCTTC. Drawing the rest from reference TRBV5-4 and TRBJ2-1, the complete variable domain is ETGVTQSPTHLIKTRGQQVTLRCSSQSGHNTVSWYQQALGQGPQFIFQYYREEENGRGNFPPRFSGLQFPNYSSELNVNALELDDSALYLCASSQPSGNAYNEQFFGPGTRLTVL.

The CDR3 is CASNGAFGFSYNEQFF. CDR3 coding DNA: TGTGCCAGCAACGGCGCGTTTGGTTTTTCCTACAATGAGCAGTTCTTC. The chain has TRBV28 and TRBJ2-1; D is unresolved. The CDR3 runs to 16 residues. Trimming pared 7 bases from V and 1 base from J, leaving 17 bases between. Per germline, CDR1 MDHEN and CDR2 SYDVKM.

This clonotype was observed many times. The chain links TRBV7-8 to TRBJ1-2; D might be TRBD1 (5 bases). Germline CDR1 reads SGHVS; CDR2 reads FQNEAQ. V lost 5 bases, J lost 8 bases, and 12 bases lay in between. This CDR3 is 12 amino acids long. This CDR3 is CASSARDRGYTF. CDR3 DNA sequence: TGTGCCAGCAGCGCCCGGGACCGAGGCTACACCTTC.

The sample holds a few counts of this clonotype. The gene calls are TRBV7-2 and TRBJ2-1; TRBD2 aligns across 7 bases. CDR3 size: 17 residues. The ends lost 1 base at V and 8 bases at J; junction bases unmatched: 14. Germline CDR1 is SGHTA and CDR2 is FQGNSA. The CDR3 DNA sequence: TGTGCCAGCAGCTTAGGGGTCCGGGGCGGGAGTTACTATGAGCAGTTCTTC. This gives the protein CASSLGVRGGSYYEQFF.

This clonotype turned up a few times. The chain carries TRBV29-1 and TRBJ2-7; 13 bases line up with TRBD2. V trimming: 6 bases; J trimming: 0 bases; junction bases outside the gene matches: 8. Germline V gene lookup returns CDR1 SQVTM and CDR2 ANQGSEA. This CDR3 has 16 amino acids. Here the CDR3 DNA reads TGCAGCGTAAAACCGGGACTAGCGGGGAGCTCCTACGAGCAGTACTTC. Translated, it gives CSVKPGLAGSSYEQYF.

The chain has TRBV7-9 and TRBJ2-7, with D perhaps TRBD1 (6 bases). This CDR3 is 14 amino acids long. Trimming took off 5 bases at V and 1 base at J, with 12 bases between the two ends. Germline V gene sequence: CDR1 SEHNR, CDR2 FQNEAQ (reference sequence). This chain's CDR3 is CASSHGQTSYEQYF. The CDR3 bases are TGTGCCAGCAGCCATGGACAGACATCCTACGAGCAGTACTTC.

This chain links TRBV19 with TRBJ2-1, with D perhaps TRBD1 or TRBD2 (5 bases each). Germline V lookup: CDR1 LNHDA, CDR2 SQIVND (reference sequence). Trimming removed 5 bases from V and 7 bases from J, with 15 bases in between. The CDR3 runs to 14 residues. Written as DNA, the CDR3 is TGTGCCAGTAGTCCCCGGGACCTCGGGAATGAGCAGTTCTTC. It specifies CASSPRDLGNEQFF.

The genes are TRBV2 and TRBJ2-7; a weak D match, TRBD2 (5 bases). CDR1 and CDR2 from the germline V gene are SNHLY and FYNNEI. V was shortened by 4 bases and J by 5 bases, with 15 bases between the two germline ends. The length of the CDR3 is 14 residues. CDR3 in DNA: TGTGCCAGCAGTGGGTTTCTGGGGAGCCACGAGCAGTACTTC. The encoded protein is CASSGFLGSHEQYF. Looking up the rest from reference TRBV2 and TRBJ2-7 gives the full variable domain: EPEVTQTPSHQVTQMGQEVILRCVPISNHLYFYWYRQILGQKVEFLVSFYNNEISEKSEIFDDQFSVERPDGSNFTLKIRSTKLEDSAMYFCASSGFLGSHEQYFGPGTRLTVT.